Shown below are 21 T cell receptor beta chains from a single sample sequenced in a study of siplizumab effects on memory and regulatory T cells. Sequencing used immunoSEQ multiplex PCR; TCRdb keeps in-frame clones, though not all of them. Of 120,000 or so clones in the sample, more than 90% were seen once. The sample was CD4+ T cells sorted from blood. The receptors were gathered from a human donor in good health.

The gene calls are TRBV19 and TRBJ2-2; the D gene is possibly TRBD2 (5 bases). Germline CDR1 is LNHDA and CDR2 is SQIVND (reference sequence). This CDR3 is 15 amino acids long. Trimming removed 5 bases from V and 5 bases from J, with 15 bases in between. The CDR3 nucleotides are TGTGCCAGTAGTCTCACGGACTGGAGAACCGGGGAGCTGTTTTTT. Its translation is CASSLTDWRTGELFF.

Concerning this clone: Other DNA variants within this sample encode the same CDR3. V is TRBV18 and J is TRBJ2-5; no clear D. The V end was cut by 3 bases, the J end by 1 base, with 3 bases between. Germline CDR1 and CDR2: KGHSH and LQKENI. This CDR3 region has 12 residues. The CDR3 reads CASSPLQETQYF. CDR3 nucleotides: TGTGCCAGCTCACCTCTCCAAGAGACCCAGTACTTC.

Only one count was recorded for this clone. The chain combines TRBV5-1 with TRBJ2-7, with D perhaps matching TRBD1 (6 bases). The CDR3 totals 14 residues. The germline CDR1 and CDR2 sequences are SGHRS and YFSETQ. V lost 4 bases and J lost 4, with 15 bases in between. CDR3 loop: CASSRTAGGYEQYF. CDR3 nucleotide sequence: TGCGCCAGCAGCCGGACAGCAGGTGGGTACGAGCAGTACTTC.

This chain uses TRBV7-3 with TRBJ2-1; 13 bases are a match to TRBD2. The CDR3 is made up of 20 amino acids. Per the germline V gene, CDR1 is SGHTA and CDR2 is FQGTGA. The trim removed 5 bases at V and 4 bases at J, leaving 17 bases unmatched. CDR3 sequence (DNA): TGTGCCAGCAGCCGTTATGCCATCTCCTCACTAGCGGGAGGGTACAATGAGCAGTTCTTC. It codes for CASSRYAISSLAGGYNEQFF.

The chain uses TRBV7-2 and TRBJ1-2; possibly TRBD1 for D (6 bases). V was trimmed by 0 bases and J by 1 base, leaving 6 bases between them. The CDR3 extends over 14 amino acids. Germline V gene data show CDR1 as SGHTA and CDR2 as FQGNSA. The CDR3 DNA follows: TGTGCCAGCAGCTTAGCGGACAGTAACTATGGCTACACCTTC. Protein: CASSLADSNYGYTF.

J is TRBJ1-1 and V is TRBV6-6; 7 bases are a match to TRBD1. The CDR3 sequence is 15 residues long. The J segment lost 4 bases and the V segment lost 7 bases, leaving 12 bases of the junction unmatched. Germline-derived CDR1 and CDR2 are MNHNY and SVGAGI (reference sequence). The CDR3: CASTPGGAEGTEAFF. The CDR3 DNA sequence: TGTGCCAGCACCCCAGGGGGGGCTGAGGGCACTGAAGCTTTCTTT.

This sequence joins TRBV19 and TRBJ2-1, with 7 positions matching TRBD1. The CDR3 consists of 13 residues. V lost 7 bases and J lost 2; bases outside the gene matches: 2. The germline V gene encodes CDR1 LNHDA and CDR2 SQIVND (reference sequence). The DNA of the CDR3 is TGTGCCAGTAAGGGGGCGGCCTACAATGAGCAGTTCTTC. This gives the protein CASKGAAYNEQFF.

This chain joins TRBV7-2 and TRBJ1-1; 9 bases line up with TRBD1. Germline trimming cut 4 bases from V and 9 bases from J; bases unmatched to any gene: 9. The CDR3 is 14 residues long. From germline, CDR1 is SGHTA and CDR2 FQGNSA. The CDR3 is CASSSSGQGTKAFF. The CDR3 DNA sequence: TGTGCCAGCAGCTCGTCGGGACAGGGTACCAAAGCTTTCTTT. Full variable domain (outside the CDR3, taken from reference TRBV7-2 and TRBJ1-1): GAGVSQSPSNKVTEKGKDVELRCDPISGHTALYWYRQSLGQGLEFLIYFQGNSAPDKSGLPSDRFSAERTGGSVSTLTIQRTQQEDSAVYLCASSSSGQGTKAFFGQGTRLTVV.

The DNA of the CDR3 is TGTGCCAGCGCGGAAGAATCATTCTATGGCTACACCTTC. This codes for CASAEESFYGYTF. The genes are TRBV19 and TRBJ1-2, with no clear D. CDR3 length equals 13 residues. V lost 9 bases and J lost 4, with 15 bases in between. CDR1 is LNHDA, CDR2 SQIVND, per germline (reference sequence).

The chain combines TRBV27 with TRBJ2-5; tentative D call: TRBD2 (7 bases). V was clipped by 6 bases and J by 1 base, with 18 bases between them. The germline V gene has CDR1 MNHEY and CDR2 SMNVEV (reference sequence). There are 16 residues in the CDR3. The CDR3 DNA reads as TGTGCCAGCAGCTCCCGGGGAGGGGGGTTCCAAGAGACCCAGTACTTC. Residues: CASSSRGGGFQETQYF.

This chain connects TRBV5-1 to TRBJ2-2; 9 bases line up with TRBD1. The germline V gene has CDR1 SGHRS and CDR2 YFSETQ. J was trimmed by 7 bases and V by 4 bases; bases with no gene match: 8. This CDR3 region has 15 residues. This chain's CDR3 is CASSVGDREVGELFF. The CDR3 nucleotides read TGCGCCAGCAGCGTAGGGGACAGGGAGGTCGGGGAGCTGTTTTTT.

The rearrangement joins TRBV6-5 to TRBJ2-7; TRBD2 aligns across 9 bases. V gave up 6 bases and J gave up 2 bases; unmatched junction bases: 8. CDR1 is MNHEY and CDR2 is SVGAGI in the germline V gene. The CDR3 loop spans 15 amino acids. The CDR3 DNA is TGTGCCAGCAGATCTAGCGGGACCTTCCCCTACGAGCAGTACTTC. This encodes CASRSSGTFPYEQYF.

This clone was recorded only once. The chain uses TRBV5-6 and TRBJ1-5, with a possible D match to TRBD1 (5 bases). The CDR3 covers 14 residues. The germline CDR1 and CDR2 sequences are SGHDT and YYEEEE. V dropped 3 bases and J dropped 7 bases, with 14 bases sitting between them. CDR3 region: CASSWGQGQQPQHF. Written as DNA, the CDR3 is TGTGCCAGCAGCTGGGGCCAGGGCCAGCAGCCCCAGCATTTT.

The rearrangement uses TRBV27 and TRBJ2-5; possibly TRBD1 or TRBD2 for D (5 bases each). The CDR3 runs 14 residues. Trimming left V 5 bases short and J 1 base short, with 11 bases between. CDR1 MNHEY and CDR2 SMNVEV come from the germline V gene (reference sequence). The CDR3: CASSTWDPQETQYF. The CDR3 bases are TGTGCCAGCAGTACCTGGGACCCCCAAGAGACCCAGTACTTC.

The chain joins TRBV10-2 to TRBJ1-5; tentative D call: TRBD1 (6 bases). This CDR3 contains 14 residues. The germline V and J ends were trimmed by 7 bases and 1 base, with 11 bases remaining between them. Germline loops: CDR1 WSHSY, CDR2 SAAADI. CDR3 sequence (DNA): TGCGCCAGCACGGGGGGGGGCAGCAATCAGCCCCAGCATTTT. It is translated as CASTGGGSNQPQHF.

The gene calls are TRBV2 and TRBJ2-7, with D perhaps TRBD1 (6 bases). V was pared by 6 bases and J by 3 bases, with 12 bases between. The CDR3 covers 13 residues. CDR1 is SNHLY and CDR2 is FYNNEI in the germline V gene. The CDR3: CASRGKGVYEQYF. CDR3 nucleotides: TGTGCCAGCAGGGGCAAGGGGGTCTACGAGCAGTACTTC.

Of note for this clone: As the CDR3 is not closed by the conserved phenylalanine or tryptophan, this likely results from a read error. No DNA is shown, since the ends of the CDR3 on it are uncertain; the CDR3 is the one TCRdb lists. V is TRBV6-4 and J is TRBJ2-3. From its first to its last residue, the CDR3 has 8 amino acids. Germline V gives CDR1 MRHNA, CDR2 SNTAGT. The CDR3 here is CASSEGEI.

The DNA of the CDR3 is TGTGCCAGCAGCTTGGCAGGAGGCGGGTATAGCAATCAGCCCCAGCATTTT. Translating it yields CASSLAGGGYSNQPQHF. The rearrangement uses TRBV5-5 and TRBJ1-5; D ambiguous. Trimming left V 0 bases short and J 0 bases short, with 13 bases between. The V gene's germline CDR1 is SGHKS and CDR2 YYEKEE (reference sequence). The CDR3 runs to 17 residues.

The chain has TRBV27 and TRBJ2-1; 10 bases are shared with TRBD2. The CDR3 loop spans 16 amino acids. The ends lost 2 bases at V and 6 bases at J; junction bases unmatched: 7. Germline values: CDR1 MNHEY, CDR2 SMNVEV (reference sequence). Written as DNA, the CDR3 is TGTGCCAGCAGTTTAGGCCCAGAGCGGGGGGGCAATGAGCAGTTCTTC. Its protein is CASSLGPERGGNEQFF.

The rearrangement links TRBV29-1 to TRBJ2-7, with 12 nucleotides matching TRBD2. V lost 5 bases and J lost 4; bases outside the gene matches: 6. Germline assignment: CDR1 SQVTM and CDR2 ANQGSEA. The CDR3 consists of 14 residues. The CDR3 region has the DNA TGCAGCGTTACACTAGCGGGAGGTCCGTACGAGCAGTACTTC. This codes for CSVTLAGGPYEQYF.

The V call is TRBV21-1, the J call TRBJ2-4. TRBV21-1 is a listed pseudogene. The CDR3 is 14 residues long. Here the CDR3 reads CASSKGCLINIQYF. The CDR3 DNA is TGTGCCAGCAGCAAAGGGTGCTTGATAAACATTCAGTACTTC.